This T cell receptor beta chain was found in a study of CD8+ T cells in alopecia areata. In the study overall: Percent affected scalp area, the SALT score, rated treated patients' severity. The study, taken as a whole, reports: Throughout tofacitinib, many expanded lesional clones continued to persist in scalp and blood.

About this clone itself: As yet, its antigen is unknown.

Extracted RNA was reverse transcribed, and the resulting cDNA served as sequencing template. The table came from immunoSEQ multiplex PCR; TCRdb's copy has only in-frame clones and leaves some out. This sample carries 190,000 or so clones, roughly 64% of them seen once, and the ten largest clones take about 5.5%. Trimming removed 4 bases at V and 0 bases at J, with 10 bases between. CDR1 and CDR2 (germline): SGHRS, YFSETQ. The CDR3 contains 15 residues. Noted treatment: oral pan-JAK inhibitor, 5-10 mg twice daily. The sequence derives from a human donor with alopecia areata. This specimen was CD4+ T cells sorted from blood, taken at week 24, from a patient treated with tofacitinib. The V and J genes are TRBV5-1 and TRBJ1-4, with D possibly matching TRBD1 (6 bases). The CDR3 DNA follows: TGCGCCAGCAGCCCGGGGACAACAACTAATGAAAAACTGTTTTTT. Amino acids: CASSPGTTTNEKLFF.